A selection of T cell receptor beta chains follows, all from one sample in a study of shared clonotypes between healthy human individuals. TCRdb keeps only in-frame clones here, not all; method: immunoSEQ multiplex PCR. This table has around 1.9 million clones, 93% appearing once. Sequenced: naive CD8+ T cells from PBMCs. These receptors were collected from a man aged 18 to 30 in good health. Some clones in this sample may be carry-over from other donors' samples. CDR3s include the opening cysteine and the closing phenylalanine or tryptophan. D genes are given only for firm matches. Size is stated for part of the rows, as once, few or many counts, or as a class when the clone is expanded.

abundance	j_gene	d_gene	v_gene	CDR3nt	CDR3aa
NA	TRBJ2-7	TRBD2	TRBV7-6	TGTGCCAGCAGCTTAATTAGGACTAGTATCGACGAGCAGTACTTC	CASSLIRTSIDEQYF
once	TRBJ2-5	TRBD2	TRBV27	TGTGCCAGCAGTTTAATGACGGGAGGGGAGACCCAGTACTTC	CASSLMTGGETQYF
NA	TRBJ2-6	NA	TRBV15	TGTGCCACCAGCAGAGATCGGGCCAACGTCCTGACTTTC	CATSRDRANVLTF
NA	TRBJ2-7	NA	TRBV5-1	TGCGCCAGCAGCTTGGGGAACATTCCGGACGAGCAGTACTTC	CASSLGNIPDEQYF
NA	TRBJ2-7	TRBD2	TRBV7-2	TGTGCCAGCAGCGAGCGCGATTGGACTAGCGGCTCCTACGAGCAGTACTTC	CASSERDWTSGSYEQYF
NA	TRBJ1-1	NA	TRBV28	TGTGCCAGCACCCTTAGGGGGGCCGGTACTGAAGCTTTCTTT	CASTLRGAGTEAFF
NA	TRBJ2-7	NA	TRBV4-1	TGCGCCAGCAGCCAAGGGGGGGTGCGCTACGAGCAGTACTTC	CASSQGGVRYEQYF
NA	TRBJ2-1	TRBD1	TRBV7-9	TGTGCCAGCAGCTTGGGGACAGTCAATGAGCAGTTCTTC	CASSLGTVNEQFF
NA	TRBJ2-3	NA	TRBV28	TGTGCCAGCAGATACACAGATACGCAGTATTTT	CASRYTDTQYF
NA	TRBJ1-2	NA	TRBV9	TGTGCCAGCAGCGTAGATAGCCGGGACCCTAACTATGGCTACACCTTC	CASSVDSRDPNYGYTF
NA	TRBJ2-3	NA	TRBV10-2	TGCGCCAGCAACCTGGTTGGCCAAACAGATACGCAGTATTTT	CASNLVGQTDTQYF
NA	TRBJ2-2	TRBD2	TRBV9	TGTGCCAGCAGCGTAGCTAGCGGGAGGAACACCGGGGAGCTGTTTTTT	CASSVASGRNTGELFF
NA	TRBJ2-2	NA	TRBV27	TGTGCCAGCAGTTTATTCGGCGGAGGCATTCGGGGGGAGCTGTTTTTT	CASSLFGGGIRGELFF
NA	TRBJ2-7	TRBD2	TRBV4-1	TGCGCCAGCAGCCAAGATAGACTAGCGGGAGTCCGCGAGCAGTACTTC	CASSQDRLAGVREQYF
NA	TRBJ2-1	NA	TRBV7-9	TGTGCCAGCAGCTGGAGCCTTAGGGATGAGCAGTTCTTC	CASSWSLRDEQFF
once	TRBJ1-5	NA	TRBV2	TGTGCCAGCAGACGTCGGGCTGATAGTAGCAATCAGCCCCAGCATTTT	CASRRRADSSNQPQHF
NA	TRBJ2-1	TRBD1	TRBV4-3	TGCGCCAGCAGCCAAGCACCGACAGGGGTTGAGAGTGGAGATGAGCAGTTCTTC	CASSQAPTGVESGDEQFF
NA	TRBJ2-1	TRBD1	TRBV29-1	TGCAGCGCTCGGACAGGGGGCTCCTACAATGAGCAGTTCTTC	CSARTGGSYNEQFF
NA	TRBJ2-7	NA	TRBV28	TGTGCCAGCAGTTTATACACGGAGCGATACGAGCAGTACTTC	CASSLYTERYEQYF
NA	TRBJ1-3	NA	TRBV7-8	TGTGCCAGCAGCTTTCGGGACGGACGAAACACCATATATTTT	CASSFRDGRNTIYF
NA	TRBJ1-4	NA	TRBV4-3	TGCGCCAGCAGCCAAATCATGGGGGCAACTAATGAAAAACTGTTTTTT	CASSQIMGATNEKLFF
NA	TRBJ2-2	TRBD2	TRBV27	TGTGCCAGCAGTTTACTAATGACTCGGGGGGTGGGCACCGGGGAGCTGTTTTTT	CASSLLMTRGVGTGELFF
NA	TRBJ2-7	NA	TRBV7-2	TGTGCCAGCAGCTCCGGACATATCTACGAGCAGTACTTC	CASSSGHIYEQYF
NA	TRBJ2-1	TRBD1	TRBV19	TGTGCCAGCAACGACAGGGTCCTTCACAATGAGCAGTTCTTC	CASNDRVLHNEQFF
NA	TRBJ2-7	NA	TRBV15	TGTGCCACCAGAGAGAGCCCCAGCTACGAGCAGTACTTC	CATRESPSYEQYF
NA	TRBJ1-4	NA	TRBV7-9	TGTGCCAGCAGCTTCTCGGAAAAACTGTTTTTT	CASSFSEKLFF
NA	TRBJ2-1	NA	TRBV7-9	TGTGCCAGCGAGAATTGGGGCAATGAGCAGTTCTTC	CASENWGNEQFF
NA	TRBJ2-1	TRBD2	TRBV7-9	TGTGCCAGCAGACTTACGCGACTAGCGGGCCCCAATGAGCAGTTCTTC	CASRLTRLAGPNEQFF
NA	TRBJ1-1	NA	TRBV2	TGTGCCAGCAGGGATTCCGAGGAGAACACTGAAGCTTTCTTT	CASRDSEENTEAFF
NA	TRBJ2-7	NA	TRBV11-2	TGTGCCAGCAGCTTAGCTAGGGGGTACGAGCAGTACTTC	CASSLARGYEQYF
NA	TRBJ1-5	NA	TRBV6-5	TGTGCCAGCAGCCCCGACAGTAATCAGCCCCAGCATTTT	CASSPDSNQPQHF
NA	TRBJ2-5	NA	TRBV13	TGTGCCAGCAGCGGAGAGACCCAGTACTTC	CASSGETQYF
NA	TRBJ1-6	NA	TRBV7-9	TGTGCCAGCAGCTTAGAGTCGGTGACAGGCAATTCACCCCTCCACTTT	CASSLESVTGNSPLHF
NA	TRBJ2-7	NA	TRBV6-5	TGTGCCAGCAGTTACTCGGGTCTAGCTTACTCCTACGAGCAGTACTTC	CASSYSGLAYSYEQYF
NA	TRBJ1-4	TRBD1	TRBV9	TGTGCCAGCAGCGCGGGGGACAGGGCTGAAAAACTGTTTTTT	CASSAGDRAEKLFF
NA	TRBJ2-7	NA	TRBV4-3	TGCGCCAGCAGCCAGACGTACAGGGAGAGCTACGAGCAGTACTTC	CASSQTYRESYEQYF
few	TRBJ1-1	NA	TRBV27	TGTGCCAGCAGTTTATTGGGGGGGACCACTGAAGCTTTCTTT	CASSLLGGTTEAFF
NA	TRBJ2-6	TRBD1	TRBV7-9	TGTGCCAGCAGGGGACAGGAGAATTCGTCTTCCGGGGCCAACGTCCTGACTTTC	CASRGQENSSSGANVLTF
NA	TRBJ2-3	TRBD1	TRBV4-2	TGTGCCAGCAGCCAAATGTGGGACAGGAGCACAGATACGCAGTATTTT	CASSQMWDRSTDTQYF
NA	TRBJ2-1	TRBD2	TRBV7-7	TGTGCCAGCAGCTTGGGGACTAGCGGGGGAAGCTCCTACAATGAGCAGTTCTTC	CASSLGTSGGSSYNEQFF
NA	TRBJ2-5	NA	TRBV9	TGTGCCAGCAGCCCCGGGAAGGGCAGGACGCAAGAGACCCAGTACTTC	CASSPGKGRTQETQYF
NA	TRBJ1-1	TRBD1	TRBV28	TGTGCCAGCAGTTTTTGGGACAGCAACACTGAAGCTTTCTTT	CASSFWDSNTEAFF
NA	TRBJ2-5	NA	TRBV27	TGTGCCAGCAGTTTCTACAGCCAAGAGACCCAGTACTTC	CASSFYSQETQYF
NA	TRBJ1-5	NA	TRBV5-1	TGCGCCAGCAGCTTAGCTCCAGGGTATAGCAATCAGCCCCAGCATTTT	CASSLAPGYSNQPQHF
NA	TRBJ2-2	TRBD1	TRBV19	TGTGCCAGTAGCCCGGGACAGCTGATGAACACCGGGGAGCTGTTTTTT	CASSPGQLMNTGELFF
NA	TRBJ1-2	NA	TRBV20-1	TGCAGTGCTAGGACAGATGGCTACACCTTC	CSARTDGYTF
NA	TRBJ2-7	NA	TRBV4-1	TGCGCCAGCAGCCGATCCGTCGTGGAGCACCAGACCTACGAGCAGTACTTC	CASSRSVVEHQTYEQYF
NA	TRBJ2-1	NA	TRBV5-1	TGCGCCAGCAGCTTACTTGGCAATGAGCAGTTCTTC	CASSLLGNEQFF
NA	TRBJ2-3	NA	TRBV27	TGTGCCAGCAGTTTATGGGGGGGCACAGATACGCAGTATTTT	CASSLWGGTDTQYF
NA	TRBJ2-7	NA	TRBV4-3	TGCGCCAGCAGCCAAGATATAGCAGCCTACGAGCAGTACTTC	CASSQDIAAYEQYF
NA	TRBJ1-2	NA	TRBV7-9	TGTGCCAGCAGCTTGGGTGATTCAGCAGTCAGTTACACCTTC	CASSLGDSAVSYTF
NA	TRBJ1-4	NA	TRBV4-3	TGCGCCAGCAGCCAAGATGGGGGCTTGGGTGAAAAACTGTTTTTT	CASSQDGGLGEKLFF
NA	TRBJ2-5	NA	TRBV16	TGTGCCAGCAGCCGCACAGGAGGGGGAGAGACCCAGTACTTC	CASSRTGGGETQYF